This is a list of T cell receptor beta chains from one sample in a study of OX40 agonist ivuxolimab in advanced cancers. Libraries were prepared by immunoSEQ multiplex PCR; TCRdb keeps only in-frame clonotypes and omits some of them. Of tens of thousands of clones listed, approximately 86% were seen once; the top ten hold about 1.2%. Material: CD4+ or CD8+ T cells sorted from blood, obtained in a trial of the OX40 agonist ivuxolimab. The receptors originated from an adult with an advanced solid tumor such as melanoma, head and neck, liver or kidney cancer. The CDR3 runs from the conserved cysteine through the conserved F or W. The D gene is left open where the match is weak. Size values are once, few and many counts, or a class for expanded clones, and some rows have none.

len: 16; abundance: -; d_gene: TRBD1; v_gene: TRBV7-8; j_gene: TRBJ1-6; CDR3aa: CASSSLWTGPNSPLHF; CDR3nt: TGTGCCAGCAGCTCCCTTTGGACAGGGCCGAATTCACCCCTCCACTTT
len: 14; abundance: few; d_gene: -; v_gene: TRBV15; j_gene: TRBJ1-1; CDR3aa: CATSRDQWNTEAFF; CDR3nt: TGTGCCACCAGCAGAGATCAGTGGAACACTGAAGCTTTCTTT
len: 14; abundance: once; d_gene: -; v_gene: TRBV5-1; j_gene: TRBJ2-7; CDR3aa: CASSAQTSSYEQYF; CDR3nt: TGCGCCAGCAGCGCCCAGACTAGCTCCTACGAGCAGTACTTC
len: 13; abundance: -; d_gene: -; v_gene: TRBV11-2; j_gene: TRBJ1-6; CDR3aa: CASSLHSLSPLHF; CDR3nt: TGTGCCAGCAGCCTACACAGCCTTTCACCCCTCCACTTT
len: 17; abundance: -; d_gene: -; v_gene: TRBV5-6; j_gene: TRBJ2-7; CDR3aa: CASSLGGRGLGAYEQYF; CDR3nt: TGTGCCAGCAGCTTGGGTGGCCGGGGGTTGGGCGCCTACGAGCAGTACTTC
len: 13; abundance: -; d_gene: -; v_gene: TRBV6-5; j_gene: TRBJ1-1; CDR3aa: CASSYPGNTEAFF; CDR3nt: TGTGCCAGCAGTTACCCCGGGAACACTGAAGCTTTCTTT
len: 14; abundance: -; d_gene: -; v_gene: TRBV10-3; j_gene: TRBJ2-7; CDR3aa: CAISDHQGTYEQYF; CDR3nt: TGTGCCATCAGCGACCACCAGGGGACCTACGAGCAGTACTTC
len: 14; abundance: -; d_gene: -; v_gene: TRBV21-1; j_gene: TRBJ1-1; CDR3aa: CASTPWGRSYEAFF; CDR3nt: TGTGCCAGCACCCCCTGGGGCAGAAGCTATGAAGCTTTCTTT
len: 15; abundance: once; d_gene: TRBD1; v_gene: TRBV7-9; j_gene: TRBJ2-7; CDR3aa: CASSIRIGTGDEQYF; CDR3nt: TGTGCCAGCAGCATCCGAATCGGGACAGGAGACGAGCAGTACTTC
len: 15; abundance: -; d_gene: -; v_gene: TRBV6-5; j_gene: TRBJ1-1; CDR3aa: CASSYSILGGTEAFF; CDR3nt: TGTGCCAGCAGTTACTCGATTTTGGGGGGCACTGAAGCTTTCTTT
len: 14; abundance: -; d_gene: -; v_gene: TRBV10-1; j_gene: TRBJ2-3; CDR3aa: CASSESTGTDTQYF; CDR3nt: TGCGCCAGCAGTGAGTCTACAGGCACAGATACGCAGTATTTT
len: 13; abundance: -; d_gene: -; v_gene: TRBV6-1; j_gene: TRBJ1-2; CDR3aa: CAGTTQDIYGYTF; CDR3nt: TGTGCCGGGACCACACAGGACATCTATGGCTACACCTTC
len: 14; abundance: once; d_gene: TRBD1; v_gene: TRBV11-2; j_gene: TRBJ1-2; CDR3aa: CASSSDRGGYGYTF; CDR3nt: TGTGCCAGCAGCTCGGACAGGGGGGGCTATGGCTACACCTTC
len: 14; abundance: -; d_gene: TRBD1; v_gene: TRBV5-1; j_gene: TRBJ2-7; CDR3aa: CASSGTGVGYEQYF; CDR3nt: TGCGCCAGCAGCGGGACAGGCGTCGGGTACGAGCAGTACTTC
len: 16; abundance: -; d_gene: TRBD1; v_gene: TRBV9; j_gene: TRBJ1-2; CDR3aa: CASSPRTGSFNYGYTF; CDR3nt: TGTGCCAGCAGCCCTCGGACAGGGTCCTTTAACTATGGCTACACCTTC
len: 16; abundance: -; d_gene: -; v_gene: TRBV7-6; j_gene: TRBJ1-3; CDR3aa: CASSLLDPGAGNTIYF; CDR3nt: TGTGCCAGCAGCTTATTAGATCCGGGGGCTGGAAACACCATATATTTT
len: 16; abundance: -; d_gene: TRBD2; v_gene: TRBV28; j_gene: TRBJ2-3; CDR3aa: CASSPQRGAGTDTQYF; CDR3nt: TGTGCCAGCAGTCCCCAGCGGGGGGCCGGCACAGATACGCAGTATTTT
len: 12; abundance: -; d_gene: -; v_gene: TRBV29-1; j_gene: TRBJ1-1; CDR3aa: CSANTQNTEAFF; CDR3nt: TGCAGCGCCAATACACAGAACACTGAAGCTTTCTTT
len: 16; abundance: -; d_gene: -; v_gene: TRBV5-6; j_gene: TRBJ2-5; CDR3aa: CASSPERRPGQETQYF; CDR3nt: TGTGCCAGCAGCCCCGAAAGGAGGCCGGGGCAGGAGACCCAGTACTTC
len: 13; abundance: -; d_gene: -; v_gene: TRBV7-2; j_gene: TRBJ1-2; CDR3aa: CASSLDSPWGYTF; CDR3nt: TGTGCCAGCAGCTTAGACTCCCCGTGGGGCTACACCTTC
len: 14; abundance: few; d_gene: -; v_gene: TRBV10-2; j_gene: TRBJ2-1; CDR3aa: CASSDSVKFNEQFF; CDR3nt: TGCGCCAGCAGTGATAGCGTAAAATTCAATGAGCAGTTCTTC
len: 16; abundance: -; d_gene: TRBD1; v_gene: TRBV19; j_gene: TRBJ1-1; CDR3aa: CASRDGTATLNTEAFF; CDR3nt: TGTGCCAGTAGGGACGGGACAGCCACTTTGAACACTGAAGCTTTCTTT
len: 15; abundance: -; d_gene: TRBD2; v_gene: TRBV7-6; j_gene: TRBJ2-3; CDR3aa: CASSPRTSGTDTQYF; CDR3nt: TGTGCCAGCAGCCCTCGGACTAGCGGGACAGATACGCAGTATTTT
len: 13; abundance: -; d_gene: -; v_gene: TRBV7-3; j_gene: TRBJ2-1; CDR3aa: CASSRYRETEQFF; CDR3nt: TGTGCCAGCAGCAGATACAGGGAAACCGAGCAGTTCTTC
len: 15; abundance: -; d_gene: TRBD1; v_gene: TRBV19; j_gene: TRBJ2-7; CDR3aa: CATGTGGAGTREQYF; CDR3nt: TGTGCCACGGGGACAGGGGGCGCAGGTACCCGCGAGCAGTACTTC
len: 16; abundance: -; d_gene: TRBD1; v_gene: TRBV27; j_gene: TRBJ2-4; CDR3aa: CASSSRQGVAKNIQYF; CDR3nt: TGTGCCAGCAGTTCGAGACAGGGGGTAGCCAAAAACATTCAGTACTTC
len: 15; abundance: -; d_gene: -; v_gene: TRBV19; j_gene: TRBJ2-4; CDR3aa: CASSPPGIAKNIQYF; CDR3nt: TGTGCCAGTAGTCCCCCTGGTATAGCCAAAAACATTCAGTACTTC
len: 15; abundance: -; d_gene: -; v_gene: TRBV9; j_gene: TRBJ1-4; CDR3aa: CASSVDGAPSEKLFF; CDR3nt: TGTGCCAGCAGCGTAGATGGGGCGCCTAGTGAAAAACTGTTTTTT
len: 15; abundance: -; d_gene: -; v_gene: TRBV30; j_gene: TRBJ1-1; CDR3aa: CAWRPPGRRYTEAFF; CDR3nt: TGTGCCTGGAGGCCGCCGGGACGGCGATACACTGAAGCTTTCTTT
len: 16; abundance: -; d_gene: -; v_gene: TRBV5-1; j_gene: TRBJ1-1; CDR3aa: CASSSKHQDTNTEAFF; CDR3nt: TGCGCCAGCAGCTCAAAGCACCAAGACACGAACACTGAAGCTTTCTTT
len: 15; abundance: -; d_gene: -; v_gene: TRBV10-2; j_gene: TRBJ1-2; CDR3aa: CASGDQVYSNYGYTF; CDR3nt: TGCGCCAGCGGGGATCAGGTTTATTCTAACTATGGCTACACCTTC
len: 15; abundance: -; d_gene: -; v_gene: TRBV19; j_gene: TRBJ2-5; CDR3aa: CASSIFGRLQETQYF; CDR3nt: TGTGCCAGTAGTATATTTGGGAGGCTCCAAGAGACCCAGTACTTC
len: 16; abundance: -; d_gene: -; v_gene: TRBV10-3; j_gene: TRBJ2-7; CDR3aa: CAISESRRVASGEQYF; CDR3nt: TGTGCCATCAGTGAGTCGCGTCGGGTAGCGTCGGGCGAGCAGTACTTC